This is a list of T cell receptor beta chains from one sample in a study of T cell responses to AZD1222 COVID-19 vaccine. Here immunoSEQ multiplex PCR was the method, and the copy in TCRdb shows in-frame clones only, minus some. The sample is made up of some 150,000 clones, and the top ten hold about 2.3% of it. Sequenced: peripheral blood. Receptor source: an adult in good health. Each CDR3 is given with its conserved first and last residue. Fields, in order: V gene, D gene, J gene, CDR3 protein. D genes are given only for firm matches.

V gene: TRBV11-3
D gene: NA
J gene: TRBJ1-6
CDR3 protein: CASSLWGTRRNSPLHF

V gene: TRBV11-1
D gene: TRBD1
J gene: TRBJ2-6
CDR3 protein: CASSGQPSSGANVLTF

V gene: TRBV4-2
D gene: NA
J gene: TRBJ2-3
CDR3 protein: CASSPPEGGGTDTQYF

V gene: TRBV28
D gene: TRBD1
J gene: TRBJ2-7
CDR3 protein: CASRTGSPYEQYF

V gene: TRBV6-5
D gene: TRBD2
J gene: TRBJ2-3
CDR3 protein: CASSSPSGGAGDTQYF

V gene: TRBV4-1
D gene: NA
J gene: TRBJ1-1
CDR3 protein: CASSPWDGASEAFF

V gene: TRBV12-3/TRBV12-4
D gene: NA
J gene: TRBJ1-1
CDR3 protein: CASTTGERTEAFF

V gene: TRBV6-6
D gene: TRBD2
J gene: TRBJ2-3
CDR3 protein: CASSYGASGGDNTQYF

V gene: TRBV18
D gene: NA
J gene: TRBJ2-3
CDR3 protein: CASSPVRGNTDTQYF

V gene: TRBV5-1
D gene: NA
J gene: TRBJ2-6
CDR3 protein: CASSPTLSGANVLTF

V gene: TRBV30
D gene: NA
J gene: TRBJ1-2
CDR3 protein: CAWSPSNYGYTF

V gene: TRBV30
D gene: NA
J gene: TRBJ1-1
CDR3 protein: CAWRDLLGTEAFF

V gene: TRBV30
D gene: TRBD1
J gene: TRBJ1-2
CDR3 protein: CAWSMGQGYGYTF

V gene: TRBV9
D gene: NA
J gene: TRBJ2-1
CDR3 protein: CASSVVGSYNEQFF

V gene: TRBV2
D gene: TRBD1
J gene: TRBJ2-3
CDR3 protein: CASSLRRQGREDTQYF

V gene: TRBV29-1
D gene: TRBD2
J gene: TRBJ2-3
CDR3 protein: CSVEISGGGDTQYF

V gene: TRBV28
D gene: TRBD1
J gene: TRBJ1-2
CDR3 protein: CASTPTDRAIGILRSGYTF

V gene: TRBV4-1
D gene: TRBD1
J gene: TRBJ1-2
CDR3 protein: CASSQDTGQPANYGYTF

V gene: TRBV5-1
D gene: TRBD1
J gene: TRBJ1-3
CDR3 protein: CASSLDRGRNTIYF

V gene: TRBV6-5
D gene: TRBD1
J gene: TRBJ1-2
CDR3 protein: CAGSDRAFNYGYTF

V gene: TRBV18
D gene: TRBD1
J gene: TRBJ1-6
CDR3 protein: CASSPAGQGASSPLHF

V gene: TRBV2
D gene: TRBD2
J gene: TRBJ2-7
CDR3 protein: CASSAGRPQDYEQYF

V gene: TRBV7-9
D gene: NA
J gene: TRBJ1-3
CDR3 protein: CASSPRGSSGNTIYF

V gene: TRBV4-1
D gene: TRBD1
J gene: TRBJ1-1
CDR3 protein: CASSQGPQQGRRTEAFF

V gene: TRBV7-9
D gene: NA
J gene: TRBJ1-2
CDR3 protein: CASSLGDTNYGYTF

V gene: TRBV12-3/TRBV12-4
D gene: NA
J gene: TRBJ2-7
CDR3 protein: CASRSGTDYEQYF

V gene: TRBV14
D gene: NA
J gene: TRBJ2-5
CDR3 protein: CASSQDGGQAETQYF

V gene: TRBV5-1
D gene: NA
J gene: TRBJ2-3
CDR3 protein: CASLRDADTDTQYF

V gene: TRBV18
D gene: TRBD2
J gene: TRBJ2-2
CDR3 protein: CASSGGLAGVEELFF

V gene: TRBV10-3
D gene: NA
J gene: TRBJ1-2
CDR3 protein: CAISESWAGEGYGYTF

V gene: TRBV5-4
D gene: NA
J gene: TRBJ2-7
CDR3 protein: CASSSELAYEQYF

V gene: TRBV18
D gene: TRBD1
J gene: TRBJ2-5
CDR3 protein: CASSQGQQETQYF

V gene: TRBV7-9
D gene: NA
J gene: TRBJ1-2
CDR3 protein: CASSLDGRGDYGYTF

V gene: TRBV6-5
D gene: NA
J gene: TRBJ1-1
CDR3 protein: CASRPGLGTEAFF

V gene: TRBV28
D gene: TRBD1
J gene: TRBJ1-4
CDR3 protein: CASSFGTGDATNEKLFF

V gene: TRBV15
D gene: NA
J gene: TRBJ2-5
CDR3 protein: CATSRGGLQETQYF

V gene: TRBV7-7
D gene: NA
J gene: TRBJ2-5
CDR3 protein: CASSQAGKGETQYF

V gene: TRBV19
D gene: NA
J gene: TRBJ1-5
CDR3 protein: CASSIDPRRSRSTYQPQHF

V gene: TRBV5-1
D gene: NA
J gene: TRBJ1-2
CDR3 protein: CASSLVHRPGFAVEGYTF

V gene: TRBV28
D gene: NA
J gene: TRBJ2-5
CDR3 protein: CASSSPGFGETQYF

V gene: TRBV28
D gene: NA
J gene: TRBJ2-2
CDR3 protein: CASSLSTVRGAPTGELFF

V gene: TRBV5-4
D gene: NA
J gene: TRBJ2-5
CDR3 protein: CASSLVPGPQETQYF

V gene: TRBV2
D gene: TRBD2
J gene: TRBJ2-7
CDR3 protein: CASSATKLAGGPRDEQYF

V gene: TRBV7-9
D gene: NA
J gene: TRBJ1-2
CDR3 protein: CASSFPKDSTNYGYTF

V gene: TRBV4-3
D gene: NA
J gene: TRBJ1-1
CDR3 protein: CASSQDRGTEAFF

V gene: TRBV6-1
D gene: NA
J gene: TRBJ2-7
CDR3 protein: CASSAQGPVNSYEQYF

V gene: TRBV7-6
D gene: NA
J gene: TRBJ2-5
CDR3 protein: CASSLSETQYF

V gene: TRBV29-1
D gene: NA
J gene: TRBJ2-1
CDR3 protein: CSVYGVDNEQFF

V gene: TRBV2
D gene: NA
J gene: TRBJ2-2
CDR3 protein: CASSRAITGELFF

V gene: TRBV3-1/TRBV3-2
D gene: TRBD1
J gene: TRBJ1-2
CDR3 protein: CASSQPWTGNYGYTF

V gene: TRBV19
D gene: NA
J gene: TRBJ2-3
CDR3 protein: CASSISGSAISTDTQYF

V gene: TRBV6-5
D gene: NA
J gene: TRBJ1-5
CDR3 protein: CASVRQLHSNQPQHF

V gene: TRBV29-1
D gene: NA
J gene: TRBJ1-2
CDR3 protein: CSVGVPYGYTF

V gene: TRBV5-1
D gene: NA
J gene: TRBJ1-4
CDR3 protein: CASYSSPLVGGQKEKLFF

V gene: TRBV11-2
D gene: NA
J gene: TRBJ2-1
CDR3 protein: CASSLSPNEQFF

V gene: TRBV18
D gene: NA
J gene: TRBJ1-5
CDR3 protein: CANSITARGSRQPQHF

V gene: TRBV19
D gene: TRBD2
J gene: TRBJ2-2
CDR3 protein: CASTRASLAGGPGTGELFF

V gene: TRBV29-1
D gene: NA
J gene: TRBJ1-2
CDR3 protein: CSVERTHYGYTF

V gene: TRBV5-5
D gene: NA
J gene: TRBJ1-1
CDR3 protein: CASSLGIGRGRAEAFF